The entry below describes one TCR beta chain. What it recognizes is unknown. Clinicians made diagnoses from clinical symptoms, serum thyroxine, TRAb, thyroid ultrasound and orbital computed tomography. The source of the sample is a study of Graves' ophthalmopathy and Graves' hyperthyroidism. The V end lost 4 bases, the J end lost 9 bases, and 9 bases lay between the germline ends. This CDR3 region has 11 residues. Germline lookup yields CDR1 SGHVS and CDR2 FNYEAQ. The study amplified TCR beta CDR3 regions using RNA transcripts. Scientists carried out first-round RT-PCR using HTBI primers and then a second-round multiplex PCR. Using its own MiXCR run on the multiplex PCR reads, TCRdb lists one record per CDR3 protein. The table has about 240,000 distinct CDR3 sequences, around 45% seen once. Regarding the study as a whole: Blood repertoires reportedly contained most expanded thyroid clonotypes above 0.001 frequency.

The genes are TRBV7-6 and TRBJ1-2; no clear D. The sequence came from an adult man with Graves' ophthalmopathy. The sample consisted of peripheral blood. Here the CDR3 reads CASSSGPRYTF. The CDR3 coding sequence is TGTGCCAGCAGCTCGGGTCCACGCTACACCTTC.